This T cell receptor (beta chain) was sequenced during a study of OX40 agonist ivuxolimab in advanced cancers. The wider study: Dose-escalation patients' cancers were hepatocellular carcinoma, melanoma, renal cell or head and neck cancer.

Overall study findings and caveats: Part of the nonresponder group also had normalized T-cell clonal expansion that was low.

Sequencing used immunoSEQ multiplex PCR; TCRdb keeps in-frame clones, though not all of them. The table lists tens of thousands of clones, around 85% of them singletons, with under 0.85% in the top ten. V gave up 2 bases and J gave up 7 bases; unmatched junction bases: 4. Germline V gene data show CDR1 as MNHEY and CDR2 as SVGAGI. The CDR3 consists of 16 residues. Notes on this clone: The antigen remains undetermined.

The sequence derives from an adult with an advanced solid tumor such as melanoma, head and neck, liver or kidney cancer. The chain links TRBV6-5 to TRBJ1-6, with TRBD1 identical over 11 bases. The source was CD4+ or CD8+ T cells sorted from blood, collected in a trial of the OX40 agonist ivuxolimab. CDR3 DNA sequence: TGTGCCAGCAGTTACGGCTGGGACAGGGGGAATTCACCCCTCCACTTT. Translated: CASSYGWDRGNSPLHF.